This T cell receptor (beta chain) was captured by sequencing in a study of cytomegalovirus exposure and HLA in healthy donors. The PCR contained 60 Vbeta and 13 Jbeta primers. Sequencing used immunoSEQ multiplex PCR; TCRdb keeps in-frame clones, though not all of them. This table holds 150,000 to 200,000 clones, about 85% found once. In regard to this clone: Antigen specificity is unknown.

This CDR3 comprises 16 residues. V gave up 4 bases and J gave up 7 bases; unmatched junction bases: 16. Germline V gene sequence: CDR1 SGDLS, CDR2 YYNGEE. Study observations and caveats: According to the study, 150 to 200 TCR beta chains were cytomegalovirus-associated. Highly shared sequence variants in one cluster were likely a sequencing artifact. Further analysis, carried out later, found HLA-associated TCR beta chains more clonally expanded than equally common other chains. Segments of the TCR beta V type were, in most cases, productive about 87% or about 30% of the time in an earlier analysis.

The sample comprised PBMCs. The receptor comes from a woman aged 50 to 60 in good health and CMV-seronegative. This chain links TRBV9 with TRBJ2-5; 7 bases match TRBD1. The CDR3 reads CASSPFFRGRGGTQYF. The CDR3, as DNA: TGTGCCAGCAGCCCATTTTTTAGGGGGCGAGGCGGGACCCAGTACTTC.